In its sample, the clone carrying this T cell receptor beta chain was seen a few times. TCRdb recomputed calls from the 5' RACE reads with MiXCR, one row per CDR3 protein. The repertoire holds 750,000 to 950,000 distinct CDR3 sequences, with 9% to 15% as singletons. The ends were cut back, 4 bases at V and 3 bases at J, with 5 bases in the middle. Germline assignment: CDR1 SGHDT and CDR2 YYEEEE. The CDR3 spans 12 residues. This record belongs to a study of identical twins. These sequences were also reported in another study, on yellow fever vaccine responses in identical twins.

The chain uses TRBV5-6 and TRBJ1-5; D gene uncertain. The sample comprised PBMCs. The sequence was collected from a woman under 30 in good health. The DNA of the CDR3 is TGTGCCAGCAGCAGGTACAATCAGCCCCAGCATTTT. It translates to CASSRYNQPQHF.